This T cell receptor beta chain was recorded in a study of CD8 T cells in Susac syndrome (dated by TCRdb to between 2017 and 2020). Describing the broader study: Among the Susac syndrome patients who were sequenced, clinically active disease was present in about six and clinical remission was observed in 8 or 9. Whether CD8+ T cell activation and differentiation in Susac syndrome was antigen driven was tested using repertoire sequencing. At blood withdrawal, Susac syndrome patients were either therapy-naive, taking corticosteroids (in some cases with IVIg as well), or taking IVIg alone.

Peripheral blood CD8+ and CD4+ T cells from healthy donors, Susac syndrome patients and multiple sclerosis patients were profiled by high-throughput TCR beta sequencing. Susac syndrome patients met recently defined diagnostic criteria for definite or probable disease. Bulk CD8+ and CD4+ T cells were purified by magnetic negative isolation, whereas CD8+ TEMRA cells were enriched by FACS. Blood was drawn into EDTA tubes, processed within 24 hours, and PBMCs were isolated by density gradient centrifugation. PBMCs intended for TCR sequencing were frozen in liquid nitrogen and were later thawed in a 37 degrees C water bath. The sorted or isolated CD4+, CD8+ and CD8+ TEMRA cells reached a purity of at least 90%. CDR1 GTSNPN and CDR2 SVGIG are derived from the germline V gene (reference sequence). The CDR3, from cysteine to phenylalanine, totals 11 residues. CDR3 DNA only is kept here, 33 bases in frame from base 1. V is reduced by 2 bases and J by 5 bases, leaving a spacing of 7 bases between them.

A word on this clonotype: What this receptor recognizes is not known. Base qualities are not recorded, but no much larger clone differs from it by a single base.

Study-wide conclusions, independent of this receptor: The number of individuals in the TCR sequencing and HLA analysis was acknowledged as relatively small. In the CD4+ T cell repertoire of Susac syndrome patients, clonal expansion was not detected.

RNA was extracted using the RNeasy kit, and about 0.5 to 1 ug of the RNA was reverse transcribed with random hexamers. The immunoSEQ multiplex PCR assay, which covers 54 Vbeta and 13 Jbeta segments, was used to amplify TCR beta CDR3 regions. PCR amplification bias was corrected using a synthetic template baseline for primer optimization and computational correction. In the paper's pipeline: Reads were assigned to V, D and J genes according to IMGT and analyzed in immunoSEQ Analyzer, with only productive sequences retained. Clonality was calculated as one minus the Shannon entropy normalized by log2 of the number of productive unique sequences. Public and private clones were assessed among the 100 most prevalent clones of each patient and control. Susac-specific clones were defined as absent from healthy and MS cohorts, 800 to 1,200 published viral clones and other ImmuneACCESS disease sequences. Starting from the raw public reads, TCRdb applied fastp trimming at Q25, assembled clones with MiXCR and retained in-frame beta chains. Entries are consolidated by CDR3 protein sequence, retaining the most common genes and DNA. It is TCRdb's table, rather than the study itself, that gives the V and J calls and clone size. This sample gives approximately 190,000 distinct CDR3 sequences in total; almost 96% of them show up just once. Of the sample, approximately 0.089% is held by the ten largest clones.

The specimen was CD4+ T cells from PBMCs. This clonotype was obtained from a human donor with Susac syndrome. This receptor chain uses TRBV30 and TRBJ2-7; no D gene is confidently identified. The sequenced DNA: TGTGCCTGGAGTCAAGAAGACGAGCAGTACTTC. Its amino acids are CAWSQEDEQYF.